This TCR beta chain was sequenced for a study of cytomegalovirus exposure and HLA in healthy donors. The PCR made use of 60 Vbeta and 13 Jbeta primers. Sequencing used immunoSEQ multiplex PCR; TCRdb keeps in-frame clones, though not all of them. Of roughly 120,000 clones in the sample, around 75% were seen once. Turning to this clone: Its antigen remains unknown.

Overall study results and limits: Immune exposure information comprised only CMV serostatus.

The V gene's germline CDR1 is SGHDN and CDR2 FVKESK. Trimming cost V 3 bases and J 5 bases; bases outside gene matches: 10. There are 16 residues in the CDR3. Sequencing used PBMCs. This clonotype originated in a man in his 60s in good health and CMV-seropositive. The chain is built from TRBV14 and TRBJ1-2; 9 positions match TRBD1. The CDR3 DNA follows: TGTGCCAGCAGCCAGGATCTTTACGGGACAGGGTATGGCTACACCTTC. Translated, it gives CASSQDLYGTGYGYTF.